This T cell receptor (beta chain) was captured by sequencing in a study of blood T cell repertoires in COVID-19. Across the study: PBMCs, B-cell-depleted T cells, or T cells were the source of the cDNA or gDNA that made up the material.

V was clipped by 1 base and J by 5 bases, with 11 bases between them. Germline-derived CDR1 and CDR2 are MGHRA and YSYEKL. The CDR3 has 14 amino acids. Per the original data handling: Estimation of nucleated cell counts relied on the amplification of reference gene primers. The protocol was immunoSEQ multiplex PCR, while the TCRdb copy is restricted to in-frame clones and leaves out a portion. V, J and clone size are taken as reported in that table, and D and trimming were inferred from the DNA itself. The sample includes 40,000 to 55,000 clones, about 85% of them seen just once. The clonotype comes from a woman older than 75 with acute or convalescent COVID-19. The source material was peripheral blood. V gene TRBV4-1 combines with J gene TRBJ1-1; weak D call: TRBD1 (5 bases). The DNA of the CDR3 is TGCGCCAGCAGCCAAGCCCCAGGGTGGACTGAAGCTTTCTTT. It specifies CASSQAPGWTEAFF.